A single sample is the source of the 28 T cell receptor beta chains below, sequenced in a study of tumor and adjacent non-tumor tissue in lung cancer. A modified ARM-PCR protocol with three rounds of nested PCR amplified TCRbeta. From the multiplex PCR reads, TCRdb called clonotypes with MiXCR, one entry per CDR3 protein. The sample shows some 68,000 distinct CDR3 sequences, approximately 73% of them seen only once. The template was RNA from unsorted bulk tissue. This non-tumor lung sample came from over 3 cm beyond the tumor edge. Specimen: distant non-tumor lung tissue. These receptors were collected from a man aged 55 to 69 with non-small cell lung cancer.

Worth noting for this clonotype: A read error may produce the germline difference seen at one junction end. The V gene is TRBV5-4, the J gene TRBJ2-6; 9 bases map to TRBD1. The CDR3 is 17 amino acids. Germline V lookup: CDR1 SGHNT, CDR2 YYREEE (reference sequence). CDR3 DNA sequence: TGTGCCAGCAGCTCTGACAGGGGGGCGTCTGGGACCAACGCCCTGATTTTC. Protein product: CASSSDRGASGTNALIF.

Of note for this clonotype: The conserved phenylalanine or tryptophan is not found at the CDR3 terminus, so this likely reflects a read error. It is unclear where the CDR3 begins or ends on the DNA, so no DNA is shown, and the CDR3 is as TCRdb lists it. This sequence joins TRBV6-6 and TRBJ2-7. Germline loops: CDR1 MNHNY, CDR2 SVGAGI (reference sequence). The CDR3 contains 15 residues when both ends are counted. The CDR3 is CANSYLQPNSYERYS.

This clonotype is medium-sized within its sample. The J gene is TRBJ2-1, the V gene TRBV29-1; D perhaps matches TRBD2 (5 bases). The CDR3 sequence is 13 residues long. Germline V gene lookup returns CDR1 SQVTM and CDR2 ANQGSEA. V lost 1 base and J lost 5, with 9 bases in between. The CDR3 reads CSVEAWENNEQFF. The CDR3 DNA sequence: TGCAGCGTTGAAGCATGGGAGAACAATGAGCAGTTCTTC.

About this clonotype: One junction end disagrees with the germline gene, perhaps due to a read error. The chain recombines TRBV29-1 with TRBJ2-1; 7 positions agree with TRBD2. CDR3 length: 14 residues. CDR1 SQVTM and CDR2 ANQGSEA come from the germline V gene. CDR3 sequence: CSVVMATSSDEQFF. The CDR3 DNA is TGTAGCGTTGTAATGGCGACTAGCTCCGATGAGCAGTTCTTC.

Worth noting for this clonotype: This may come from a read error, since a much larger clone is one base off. The DNA of the CDR3 is TGCGTCAGCAGCGCAGGGGGACCCTCCTACAATGAGCAGTTCTTC. This sequence encodes CVSSAGGPSYNEQFF. This rearrangement joins TRBV5-1 to TRBJ2-1; 7 bases match TRBD1. The CDR3 runs to 15 residues. The germline V gene has CDR1 SGHRS and CDR2 YFSETQ.

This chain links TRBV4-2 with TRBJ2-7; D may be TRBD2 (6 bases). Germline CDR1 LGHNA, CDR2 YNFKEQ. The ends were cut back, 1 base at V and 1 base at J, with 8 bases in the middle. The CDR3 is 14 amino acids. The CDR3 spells CASSQGAGSYEQYF. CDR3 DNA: TGTGCCAGCAGCCAAGGAGCGGGTTCCTACGAGCAGTACTTC.

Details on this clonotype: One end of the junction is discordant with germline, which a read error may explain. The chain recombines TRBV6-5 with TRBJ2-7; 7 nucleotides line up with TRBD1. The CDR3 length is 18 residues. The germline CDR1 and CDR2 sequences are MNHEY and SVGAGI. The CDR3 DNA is TGTGCCAGGAGTTACTCGACACCCGAAGAGACAGGGCCGATGAAGCAGTACTTC. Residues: CARSYSTPEETGPMKQYF.

The CDR3, as DNA: TGTGCCAGCAGGAGGATTGGGTCCTACAATGAGCAGTTCTTC. Translating gives CASRRIGSYNEQFF. This sequence joins TRBV5-4 and TRBJ2-1; D is undetermined. The CDR3 has 14 amino acids. Germline V gene lookup returns CDR1 SGHNT and CDR2 YYREEE (reference sequence). V was clipped by 5 bases and J by 1 base, with 10 bases between them.

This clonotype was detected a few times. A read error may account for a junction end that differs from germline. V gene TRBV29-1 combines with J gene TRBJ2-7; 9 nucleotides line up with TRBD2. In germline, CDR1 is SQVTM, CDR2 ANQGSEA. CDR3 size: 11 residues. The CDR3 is CSATSGHEQYF. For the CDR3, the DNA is TGTAGCGCGACTAGCGGCCACGAGCAGTACTTC.

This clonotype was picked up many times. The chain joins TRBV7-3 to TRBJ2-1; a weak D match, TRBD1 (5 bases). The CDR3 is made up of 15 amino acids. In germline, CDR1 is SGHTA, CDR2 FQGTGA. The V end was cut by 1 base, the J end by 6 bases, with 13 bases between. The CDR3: CASSLRPTVSNEQFF. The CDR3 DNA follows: TGTGCCAGCAGCTTAAGACCGACAGTGAGCAATGAGCAGTTCTTC.

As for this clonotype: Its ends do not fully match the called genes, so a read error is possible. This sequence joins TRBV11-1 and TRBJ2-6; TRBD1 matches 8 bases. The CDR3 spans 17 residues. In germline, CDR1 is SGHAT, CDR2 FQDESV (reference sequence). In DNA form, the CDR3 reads TGTGCGAGCAGTCGGACAGGGAGGTCTTCTGGTGCCAACGTCCTGACTTTC. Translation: CASSRTGRSSGANVLTF.

The DNA of the CDR3 is TGCAGTGCTGTAGTCTACGAGCAGTACTTC. It specifies CSAVVYEQYF. The V and J genes are TRBV20-1 and TRBJ2-7; no definite D call. CDR3 length equals 10 residues. CDR1 and CDR2 from the germline V gene are DFQATT and SNEGSKA (reference sequence). The V and J ends lost 5 bases and 3 bases respectively, with 5 bases between them.

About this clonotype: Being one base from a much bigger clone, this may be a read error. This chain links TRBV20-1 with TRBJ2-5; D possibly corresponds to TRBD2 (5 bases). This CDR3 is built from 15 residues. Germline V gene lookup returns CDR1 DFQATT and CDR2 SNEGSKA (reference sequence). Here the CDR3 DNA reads TGCAGTGCTAGAGATGACGGCCGGGAACAAGAGCCCCAGTACTTC. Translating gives CSARDDGREQEPQYF.

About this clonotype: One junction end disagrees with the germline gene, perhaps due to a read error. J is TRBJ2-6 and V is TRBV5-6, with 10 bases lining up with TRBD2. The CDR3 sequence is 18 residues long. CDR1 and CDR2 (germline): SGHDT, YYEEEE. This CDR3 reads CASTRRLAGVLGANVMTF. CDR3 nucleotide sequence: TGTGCCAGCACCCGGCGCCTAGCGGGAGTTCTTGGGGCCAACGTCATGACTTTC.

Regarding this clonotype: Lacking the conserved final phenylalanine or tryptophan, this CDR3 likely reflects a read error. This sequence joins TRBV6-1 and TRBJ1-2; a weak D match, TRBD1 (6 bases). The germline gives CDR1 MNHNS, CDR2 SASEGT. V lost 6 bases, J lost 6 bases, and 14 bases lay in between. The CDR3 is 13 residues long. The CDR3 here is CASSYGAGDGYTY. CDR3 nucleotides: TGTGCCAGCAGCTACGGGGCAGGGGATGGCTACACCTAC.

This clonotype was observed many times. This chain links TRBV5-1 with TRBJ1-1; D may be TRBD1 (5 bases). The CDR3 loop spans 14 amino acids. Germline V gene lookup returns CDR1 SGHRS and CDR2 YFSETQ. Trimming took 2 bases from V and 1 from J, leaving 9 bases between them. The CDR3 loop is CASSFRDQNTEAFF. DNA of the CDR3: TGCGCCAGCAGCTTCCGGGACCAGAACACTGAAGCTTTCTTT.

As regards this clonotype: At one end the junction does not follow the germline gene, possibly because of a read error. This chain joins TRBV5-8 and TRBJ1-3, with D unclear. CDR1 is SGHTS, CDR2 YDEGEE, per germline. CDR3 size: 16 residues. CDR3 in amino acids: CTSSPARGNSGNTTCF. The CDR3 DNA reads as TGTACCAGCAGCCCCGCCCGAGGGAACTCTGGAAACACCACATGTTTT.

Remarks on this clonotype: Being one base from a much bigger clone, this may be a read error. The CDR3 nucleotides read TGTGCCACCAGTGATTCGACGCAGGGGAGCACTGAAGCTTTCTTT. Its protein product is CATSDSTQGSTEAFF. The chain carries TRBV24-1 and TRBJ1-1, with D perhaps matching TRBD1 (6 bases). Per the germline V gene, CDR1 is KGHDR and CDR2 is SFDVKD. V was pared by 2 bases and J by 4 bases, with 13 bases between. The CDR3 is made up of 15 amino acids.

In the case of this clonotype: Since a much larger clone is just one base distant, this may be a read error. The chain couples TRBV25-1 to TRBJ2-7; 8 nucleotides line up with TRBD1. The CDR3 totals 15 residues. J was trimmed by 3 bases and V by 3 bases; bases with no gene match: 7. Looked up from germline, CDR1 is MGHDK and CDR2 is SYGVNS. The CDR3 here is CASSDTRTGLYEQYF. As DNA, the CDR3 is TGTGCCAGCAGTGACACGCGGACAGGGCTCTACGAGCAGTACTTC.

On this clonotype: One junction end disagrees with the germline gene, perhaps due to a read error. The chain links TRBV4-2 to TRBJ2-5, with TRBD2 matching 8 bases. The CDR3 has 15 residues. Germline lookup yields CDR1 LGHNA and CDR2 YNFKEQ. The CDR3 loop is CASSQRSGSSETQYF. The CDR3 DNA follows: TGTGCCAGCAGCCAACGAAGCGGGAGCAGTGAGACACAGTACTTC.

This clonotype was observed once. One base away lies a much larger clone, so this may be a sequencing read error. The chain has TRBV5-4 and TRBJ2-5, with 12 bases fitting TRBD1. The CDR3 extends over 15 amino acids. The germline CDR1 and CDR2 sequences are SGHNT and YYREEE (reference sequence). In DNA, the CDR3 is TGTGCCAGCAGATTGGGGGACAGGGGGCGGGAGACCCAGTACTTC. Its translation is CASRLGDRGRETQYF.

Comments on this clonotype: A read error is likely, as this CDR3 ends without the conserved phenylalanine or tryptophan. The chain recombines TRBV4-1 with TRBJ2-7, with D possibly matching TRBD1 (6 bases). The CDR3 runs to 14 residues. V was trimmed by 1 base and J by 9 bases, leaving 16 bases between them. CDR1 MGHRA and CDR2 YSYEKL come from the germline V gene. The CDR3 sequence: CASSQVDRFPGQYL. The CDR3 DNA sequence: TGCGCCAGCAGCCAAGTAGACAGGTTCCCTGGGCAGTACTTA.

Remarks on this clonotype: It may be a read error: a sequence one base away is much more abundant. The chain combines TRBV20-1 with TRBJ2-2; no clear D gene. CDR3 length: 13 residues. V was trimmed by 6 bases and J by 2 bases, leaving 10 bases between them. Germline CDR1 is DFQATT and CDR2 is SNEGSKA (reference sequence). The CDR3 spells CSAQNGNTGELFF. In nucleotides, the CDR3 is TGCAGTGCCCAGAACGGAAACACCGGGGAGCTGTTTTTT.

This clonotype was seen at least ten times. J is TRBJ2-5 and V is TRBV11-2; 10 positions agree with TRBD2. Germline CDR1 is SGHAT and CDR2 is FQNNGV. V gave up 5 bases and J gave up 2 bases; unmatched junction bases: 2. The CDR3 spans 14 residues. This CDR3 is CASSPGLAQETQYF. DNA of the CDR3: TGTGCCAGCAGCCCGGGACTAGCGCAAGAGACCCAGTACTTC.

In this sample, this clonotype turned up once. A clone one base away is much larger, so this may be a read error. CDR3 in amino acids: CAGSLRQGAEAFF. As DNA, the CDR3 is TGTGCCGGCAGCTTAAGACAGGGGGCTGAAGCTTTCTTT. The V call is TRBV7-3, the J call TRBJ1-1; 9 bases align to TRBD1. CDR3 size: 13 residues. Germline assignment: CDR1 SGHTA and CDR2 FQGTGA.

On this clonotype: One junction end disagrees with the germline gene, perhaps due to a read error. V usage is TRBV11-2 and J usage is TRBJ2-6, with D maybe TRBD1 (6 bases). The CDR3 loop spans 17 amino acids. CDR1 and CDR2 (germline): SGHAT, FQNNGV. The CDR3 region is CASSFCQGGTGANVLIF. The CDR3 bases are TGTGCCAGCAGCTTCTGCCAAGGGGGAACTGGGGCCAACGTCCTGATTTTC.

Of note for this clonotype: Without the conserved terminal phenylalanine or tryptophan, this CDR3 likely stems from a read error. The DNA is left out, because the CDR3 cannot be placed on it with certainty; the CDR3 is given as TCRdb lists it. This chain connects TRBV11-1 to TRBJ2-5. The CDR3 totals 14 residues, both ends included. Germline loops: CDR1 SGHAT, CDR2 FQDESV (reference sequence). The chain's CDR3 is CASTKDTYQETRYL.

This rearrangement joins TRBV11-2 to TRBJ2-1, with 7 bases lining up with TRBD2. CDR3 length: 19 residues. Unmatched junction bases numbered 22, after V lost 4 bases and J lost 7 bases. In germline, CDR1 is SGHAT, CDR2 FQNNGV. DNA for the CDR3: TGTGCCAGCAGCTCCCTTGGACTAGTAAAAGGGTGGGAAACTAATGAGCAGTTCTTC. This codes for CASSSLGLVKGWETNEQFF.